This entry lists 25 T cell receptor beta chains sequenced from one sample in a study of T cells in women clearing cervical HPV infection. TCRdb keeps only in-frame clones here, not all; method: immunoSEQ multiplex PCR. The record lists about 16,000 clones, of which the ten most abundant hold 5.5% to 8%. What was sequenced was blood buffy coat. Receptors were obtained from a woman aged 18-69 years with a cervical HPV16 infection that either progressed to CIN3+ or cleared (not recorded which).

Comment on this clone: The read ends 3 residues before the CDR3 terminus; that terminus is restored from the germline J gene. The J gene is TRBJ1-2, the V gene TRBV2; TRBD1 matches at 7 bases. In germline, CDR1 is SNHLY, CDR2 FYNNEI. CDR3 size: 15 residues. V was pared by 4 bases and J by 7 bases, with 12 bases of the junction left unmatched. CDR3 protein: CASSVPSRPGGGYTF. CDR3 DNA (partial): TGTGCCAGCAGTGTCCCTAGTCGTCCAGGGGGTGGC.

Points on this clone: The observed sequence ends 3 residues before the CDR3 terminus, with the missing tail filled in from the germline J gene. This sequence joins TRBV24-1 and TRBJ1-5; 9 nucleotides agree with TRBD1. V was clipped by 0 bases and J by 9 bases; unmatched bases: 11. Germline CDR1 and CDR2: KGHDR and SFDVKD. The CDR3 runs to 17 residues. The CDR3 bases that were read are TGTGCCACCAGTGATTTGCCCCGGACAGGGGCGACCAGGCCC. This codes for CATSDLPRTGATRP. The entire CDR3 protein reads CATSDLPRTGATRPQHF.

In regard to this clone: The CDR3 end falls 3 residues outside the read, so it is completed with the germline J gene. J is TRBJ2-5 and V is TRBV7-7; weak D call: TRBD2 (6 bases). The ends were cut back, 5 bases at V and 1 base at J, with 14 bases in the middle. Germline V gene sequence: CDR1 SSHAT, CDR2 FNYEAQ (reference sequence). The length of the CDR3 is 15 residues. CDR3 loop: CASSPRFGGQETQYF. CDR3 bases read: TGTGCCAGCAGCCCTCGCTTCGGGGGCCAAGAGACC.

Points on this clone: The read ends 3 residues early relative to the CDR3; the germline J gene fills the gap. V gene TRBV6-2 or TRBV6-3 combines with J gene TRBJ2-3, with 11 bases identical to TRBD2. Trimming took 4 bases from V and 4 from J; bases not matched to a gene: 4. This CDR3 contains 15 residues. CDR1 and CDR2 (germline): MNHEY, SVGEGT. Partial CDR3 DNA: TGTGCCAGCAGTTGGAGTAGCGGGGGGGCAGATACG. Protein: CASSWSSGGADT. The CDR3, in full, reads CASSWSSGGADTQYF.

In regard to this clone: The read finishes 3 residues shy of the CDR3 end, and the germline J gene is used to complete it. The chain has TRBV19 and TRBJ2-2; 9 positions agree with TRBD1. The V segment lost 8 bases and the J segment 5 bases; nucleotides outside the gene matches: 9. The CDR3 is made up of 15 amino acids. Germline V gene sequence: CDR1 LNHDA, CDR2 SQIVND (reference sequence). The covered CDR3 bases are TGTGCCAGTCCCCCGGGACAGGGACGAACCGGGGAG. This encodes CASPPGQGRTGE. The full CDR3 protein is CASPPGQGRTGELFF.

To note about this clone: From the germline J gene comes the end of the CDR3, since the read stops 3 residues before it. This sequence joins TRBV20-1 and TRBJ1-1; TRBD1 matches 7 bases. This CDR3 has 13 residues. V dropped 1 base and J dropped 7; count of bases not matched to a gene: 6. From germline, CDR1 is DFQATT and CDR2 SNEGSKA (reference sequence). The CDR3 bases that were read are TGCAGTGCTAGAGTGGAGGGGGCCTTTGAA. Translated: CSARVEGAFE. The whole CDR3 protein is CSARVEGAFEAFF.

Notes on this clone: The read comes to an end 3 residues before the CDR3 does, leaving the germline J gene to fill in the end. The chain employs TRBV20-1 and TRBJ2-2; no clear D. The CDR3 spans 15 residues. Looked up from germline, CDR1 is DFQATT and CDR2 is SNEGSKA (reference sequence). V lost 5 bases to trimming and J lost 0 bases, with 13 bases between them. The CDR3 is CSAPDETTNTGELFF. The DNA read from the CDR3 is TGCAGTGCTCCCGACGAGACAACGAACACCGGGGAG.

Turning to this clone: With the read ending 3 residues before the CDR3 end, the germline J gene is used to fill in that end. The chain is built from TRBV20-1 and TRBJ1-6, with 10 nucleotides matching TRBD1. Per the germline V gene, CDR1 is DFQATT and CDR2 is SNEGSKA (reference sequence). J gave up 6 bases and V 0 bases, and 2 bases lay outside the gene matches. This CDR3 has 15 amino acids. CDR3 bases read: TGCAGTGCTAGAGACGACAGGGGGCTTAATTCACCC. Translation: CSARDDRGLNSP. From start to end, the CDR3 is CSARDDRGLNSPLHF.

Comments on this clone: Read coverage stops 3 residues before the CDR3 terminus; the germline J gene supplies the remainder. The chain uses TRBV5-1 and TRBJ1-5; D gene uncertain. The germline V and J ends were trimmed by 1 base and 0 bases, with 14 bases remaining between them. Looked up from germline, CDR1 is SGHRS and CDR2 is YFSETQ. The CDR3 is 17 amino acids. The CDR3 is CASSLQPSGVSNQPQHF. CDR3 DNA, as far as it was read: TGCGCCAGCAGCTTGCAGCCGTCAGGTGTTAGCAATCAGCCC.

In regard to this clone: Sequencing ends 3 residues short of the CDR3 end; the germline J gene provides the rest. The V call is TRBV14, the J call TRBJ2-7, with D possibly being TRBD2 (6 bases). V lost 7 bases to trimming and J lost 6 bases, with 10 bases between them. The length of the CDR3 is 11 residues. CDR1 and CDR2 (germline): SGHDN, FVKESK. The CDR3 here is CASKGGAEQYF. Partial CDR3 DNA: TGTGCCAGCAAAGGAGGGGCCGAG. The complete variable domain, with remaining parts taken from reference TRBV14 and TRBJ2-7, reads EAGVTQFPSHSVIEKGQTVTLRCDPISGHDNLYWYRRVMGKEIKFLLHFVKESKQDESGMPNNRFLAERTGGTYSTLKVQPAELEDSGVYFCASKGGAEQYFGPGTRLTVT.

Concerning this clone: The read is 3 residues too short to cover the CDR3 end, so that end is filled in from the germline J gene. V usage is TRBV30 and J usage is TRBJ1-2; tentative D call: TRBD1 (5 bases). V was clipped by 3 bases and J by 1 base, with 9 bases between them. The germline gives CDR1 GTSNPN, CDR2 SVGIG (reference sequence). CDR3 length: 13 residues. The part of the CDR3 DNA that was read is TGTGCCTGGAGCGGGGGGGTTAACTATGGC. Translating gives CAWSGGVNYG. The whole CDR3 protein reads CAWSGGVNYGYTF.

On this clone itself: The read ends 3 residues shy of where the CDR3 ends; the end is completed using the germline J gene. The chain has TRBV29-1 and TRBJ2-3, with TRBD2 matching 7 bases. The V and J ends lost 1 base and 4 bases, in that order; junction bases with no gene match: 8. The CDR3 consists of 15 residues. The germline V gene has CDR1 SQVTM and CDR2 ANQGSEA. The CDR3: CSVEGGGWLADTQYF. The part of the CDR3 DNA that was read is TGCAGCGTTGAAGGGGGGGGTTGGCTCGCAGATACG.

As to this clone: Sequencing ends 3 residues short of the CDR3 end; the germline J gene provides the rest. The chain links TRBV12-3 or TRBV12-4 to TRBJ2-3; TRBD2 matches at 13 bases. This CDR3 is 16 amino acids long. V lost 5 bases and J lost 6; bases outside the gene matches: 8. The CDR3 spells CASSPTSGGASDTQYF. CDR3 bases read: TGTGCCAGCAGTCCTACTAGCGGGGGGGCCTCTGATACG.

In the case of this clone: The read stops 3 residues short of the end of the CDR3; the missing end is completed from the germline J gene. The chain uses TRBV20-1 and TRBJ1-1; possibly TRBD1 for D (5 bases). The CDR3 covers 13 residues. V lost 5 bases, J lost 6 bases, and 16 bases lay in between. Germline-derived CDR1 and CDR2 are DFQATT and SNEGSKA (reference sequence). The CDR3 sequence: CSAESGGRAEAFF. The sequenced CDR3 bases are TGCAGTGCTGAGAGTGGGGGGAGAGCTGAA.

With regard to this clone: From the germline J gene comes the end of the CDR3, since the read stops 3 residues before it. The gene calls are TRBV5-1 and TRBJ2-1; 11 bases line up with TRBD2. Germline loops: CDR1 SGHRS, CDR2 YFSETQ. Trimming removed 4 bases from V and 7 bases from J; junction bases left unmatched: 10. The CDR3 runs to 16 residues. The covered CDR3 bases are TGCGCCAGCAGCGGTAGCGGGGGGGCCGAGGCGAATGAG. This encodes CASSGSGGAEANE. From start to end, the CDR3 is CASSGSGGAEANEQFF.

Concerning this clone: The read finishes 3 residues shy of the CDR3 end, and the germline J gene is used to complete it. This chain uses TRBV20-1 with TRBJ1-6, with TRBD1 matching over 12 bases. CDR1 and CDR2 (germline): DFQATT, SNEGSKA (reference sequence). This CDR3 has 15 amino acids. Trimming at V came to 5 bases and at J to 10 bases, leaving 9 bases not matched to a gene. CDR3: CSAAPGTGGSSPLHF. CDR3 bases read: TGCAGTGCTGCCCCCGGGACAGGGGGCTCGTCACCC.

In the case of this clone: The observed sequence ends 3 residues before the CDR3 terminus, with the missing tail filled in from the germline J gene. The chain uses TRBV5-1 and TRBJ1-2, with 7 bases fitting TRBD1. This CDR3 region has 15 residues. In germline, CDR1 is SGHRS, CDR2 YFSETQ. The trim removed 3 bases at V and 5 bases at J, leaving 10 bases unmatched. CDR3 loop: CASSSAGGNSYGYTF. The CDR3 DNA, read in part, is TGCGCCAGCAGCTCAGCAGGGGGGAATTCGTATGGC.

Comment on this clone: Read coverage stops 3 residues before the CDR3 terminus; the germline J gene supplies the remainder. The chain carries TRBV5-1 and TRBJ2-2, with D unclear. Germline values: CDR1 SGHRS, CDR2 YFSETQ. The V end was cut by 3 bases, the J end by 2 bases, with 14 bases between. This CDR3 has 16 amino acids. The part of the CDR3 DNA that was read is TGCGCCAGCAGCTCCCCCCAAGGGTCTAACACCGGGGAG. Encoded protein: CASSSPQGSNTGE. The complete CDR3 reads CASSSPQGSNTGELFF.

Notes on this clone: Other DNA sequences in the sample encode the same CDR3. CDR3 amino acids: CASSLDPPSGGSDEQYF. CDR3 DNA, as far as it was read: TGTGCCAGCAGCTTAGATCCTCCTAGCGGGGGGTCTGACGAG. The V call is TRBV7-7, the J call TRBJ2-7, with 11 positions matching TRBD2. Read coverage stops 3 residues before the CDR3 terminus; the germline J gene supplies the remainder. The CDR3 has 17 amino acids. Germline loops: CDR1 SSHAT, CDR2 FNYEAQ (reference sequence). The ends lost 1 base at V and 5 bases at J; junction bases unmatched: 10.

In regard to this clone: Read sequence stops 3 residues before the CDR3 end, and the germline J gene provides the missing end. This rearrangement joins TRBV10-1 to TRBJ2-1; 7 nucleotides agree with TRBD1. The CDR3 is 15 amino acids. V shed 6 bases, J shed 8 bases, and the junction held 13 bases outside the gene matches. The V gene's germline CDR1 is WNHNN and CDR2 SYGVQD (reference sequence). The CDR3 bases that were read are TGCGCCAGCAGGGACCGGGACAGTGAAATCGATGAG. Translation gives CASRDRDSEIDE. The CDR3 reads in full as CASRDRDSEIDEQFF.

Notes on this clone: The read terminates 3 residues ahead of where the CDR3 ends, so the germline J gene completes it. The chain combines TRBV6-2 or TRBV6-3 with TRBJ1-1; possibly TRBD1 for D (6 bases). Per germline, CDR1 MNHEY and CDR2 SVGEGT. This CDR3 spans 13 amino acids. Trimming took off 6 bases at V and 3 bases at J, with 11 bases between the two ends. The CDR3 here is CASRGGGDTEAFF. CDR3 bases read: TGTGCCAGCAGAGGAGGGGGGGACACTGAA.

Points on this clone: The DNA ends 3 residues before the CDR3 does, and the rest of the CDR3 is filled in from the germline J gene. The chain is built from TRBV20-1 and TRBJ2-7; TRBD1 aligns across 10 bases. The CDR3 consists of 14 residues. J gave up 0 bases and V 7 bases, and 6 bases lay outside the gene matches. Germline loops: CDR1 DFQATT, CDR2 SNEGSKA (reference sequence). The CDR3 DNA, read in part, is TGCAGTGGAGTGAGGGACAGGGGCTCCTACGAG. Its translation is CSGVRDRGSYE. The full CDR3 protein reads CSGVRDRGSYEQYF.

CDR3 in amino acids: CASSFRGQGYAEAFF. The covered CDR3 bases are TGTGCCAGCAGCTTCAGGGGCCAGGGGTATGCTGAA. The chain combines TRBV7-9 with TRBJ1-1; maybe TRBD1 (6 bases). Read coverage stops 3 residues before the CDR3 terminus; the germline J gene supplies the remainder. This CDR3 comprises 15 residues. The V gene lost 3 bases and the J gene lost 6 bases, with 17 bases spanning the gap. The V gene's germline CDR1 is SEHNR and CDR2 FQNEAQ (reference sequence).

On this clone: The read terminates 3 residues before the CDR3 end, so the remaining end is supplied by the germline J gene. This chain connects TRBV19 to TRBJ1-1, with a tentative D call TRBD1 (6 bases). Germline V gene data show CDR1 as LNHDA and CDR2 as SQIVND (reference sequence). This CDR3 has 15 amino acids. Here the CDR3 reads CASSIHDRTHFGAFF. CDR3 bases read: TGTGCCAGTAGTATCCACGACAGGACCCACTTTGGG.

About this clone: The sequence runs out 3 residues before the end of the CDR3; the remainder is reconstructed from the germline J gene. The rearrangement joins TRBV7-2 to TRBJ2-1; 9 bases fit TRBD1. Germline assignment: CDR1 SGHTA and CDR2 FQGNSA. This CDR3 region has 13 residues. Unmatched junction bases numbered 4, after V lost 5 bases and J lost 8 bases. Partial CDR3 DNA: TGTGCCAGCAGCACAACAGGGGGCCATGAG. Translating it yields CASSTTGGHE. The CDR3 in its entirety is CASSTTGGHEQFF.